The rows below give T cell receptor beta chains drawn from one sample of a study of blood T cell repertoires in COVID-19. Clones were sequenced by immunoSEQ multiplex PCR, and TCRdb holds only the in-frame ones, with some missing. Among about 130,000 clones listed, about 84% were seen once. The sample comprised peripheral blood. The receptors come from a woman aged 60-75 years with acute or convalescent COVID-19. CDR3s include the opening cysteine and the closing phenylalanine or tryptophan. A D gene is named only where the DNA matches it firmly. Rows may omit the clone size; those that give it use once, few, many or a size class.

j_gene	d_gene	abundance	v_gene	CDR3aa	CDR3nt
TRBJ1-2	.	.	TRBV14	CASSQGTFDGYTF	TGTGCCAGCAGCCAAGGGACATTCGATGGCTACACCTTC
TRBJ1-4	TRBD1	.	TRBV19	CASNRGLGEKLFF	TGTGCCAGTAACAGGGGGCTGGGTGAAAAACTGTTTTTT
TRBJ1-2	.	few	TRBV7-9	CASSLEGYGYTF	TGTGCCAGCAGCCTTGAGGGATACGGCTACACCTTC
TRBJ1-4	.	.	TRBV10-3	CAISYSSSEKLFF	TGTGCCATCAGTTACAGCTCCTCTGAAAAACTGTTTTTT
TRBJ1-5	.	.	TRBV6-6	CASSRGGDQPQHF	TGTGCCAGCAGTCGGGGGGGGGATCAGCCCCAGCATTTT
TRBJ1-4	.	.	TRBV7-2	CASSSRERREKLFF	TGTGCCAGCAGCTCCCGGGAGCGACGAGAAAAACTGTTTTTT
TRBJ1-1	TRBD1	.	TRBV25-1	CASSVPGQDRAFF	TGTGCCAGCAGCGTCCCGGGACAGGACCGAGCTTTCTTT
TRBJ2-3	.	.	TRBV4-1	CASSQDRGGGANTQYF	TGCGCCAGCAGCCAAGATCGGGGAGGGGGGGCGAATACGCAGTATTTT
TRBJ1-2	.	.	TRBV20-1	CSPMGGYTF	TGCAGTCCCATGGGCGGCTACACCTTC
TRBJ1-2	TRBD1	.	TRBV10-2	CASSDPIQGAGGYTF	TGCGCCAGCAGTGATCCAATCCAGGGGGCGGGTGGCTACACCTTC
TRBJ1-1	.	few	TRBV6-1	CASSEREARRAFF	TGTGCCAGCAGTGAAAGGGAGGCCCGAAGGGCTTTCTTT
TRBJ2-3	TRBD1	.	TRBV10-2	CASTGTGSYDTQYF	TGCGCCAGCACCGGGACAGGGAGTTACGATACGCAGTATTTT
TRBJ1-3	TRBD1	.	TRBV3-1/TRBV3-2	CASSQVFFHRGRFGNTIYF	TGTGCCAGCAGCCAAGTTTTCTTTCACAGGGGGCGATTTGGAAACACCATATATTTT
TRBJ1-2	.	.	TRBV5-6	CASSRTGMGGYTF	TGTGCCAGCAGCCGAACAGGGATGGGTGGCTACACCTTC
TRBJ2-1	TRBD2	.	TRBV6-5	CASSYGGGYYNEQFF	TGTGCCAGCAGTTATGGGGGGGGTTACTACAATGAGCAGTTCTTC
TRBJ2-5	TRBD1	.	TRBV5-1	CASSSSPTGGKETQYF	TGCGCCAGCAGCTCTTCCCCCACAGGGGGAAAAGAGACCCAGTACTTC
TRBJ1-4	.	.	TRBV30	CAWSVLREKLFF	TGTGCCTGGAGTGTTCTGCGTGAAAAACTGTTTTTT
TRBJ1-1	.	.	TRBV11-2	CASTPGVGNEAFF	TGTGCCAGCACCCCGGGGGTGGGAAATGAAGCTTTCTTT